A single T cell receptor (beta chain) is shown here with its context. Sequencing was performed with immunoSEQ multiplex PCR; in TCRdb, only in-frame clones are kept and a portion is missing. In the table there are 470,000 or so clones, roughly 85% of which are singletons. This entry belongs to a study of blood T cell repertoires in COVID-19. The CDR3 sequence is 15 residues long. CDR1 and CDR2 (germline): MGHDK, SYGVNS. The germline V and J ends were trimmed by 2 bases and 8 bases, with 18 bases remaining between them. Participant age was 18 to 89 years, and participants resided in approximately 25 US areas.

Specimen: PBMCs or T cells enriched from blood (not recorded which). The V call is TRBV25-1, the J call TRBJ1-2; weak D call: TRBD1 (5 bases). This TCR came from a woman aged 18-30 years with acute COVID-19. CDR3 nucleotide sequence: TGTGCCAGCAGTGAAAGGGAACTCGCAGGGAAAGGCTACACCTTC. Residues: CASSERELAGKGYTF.